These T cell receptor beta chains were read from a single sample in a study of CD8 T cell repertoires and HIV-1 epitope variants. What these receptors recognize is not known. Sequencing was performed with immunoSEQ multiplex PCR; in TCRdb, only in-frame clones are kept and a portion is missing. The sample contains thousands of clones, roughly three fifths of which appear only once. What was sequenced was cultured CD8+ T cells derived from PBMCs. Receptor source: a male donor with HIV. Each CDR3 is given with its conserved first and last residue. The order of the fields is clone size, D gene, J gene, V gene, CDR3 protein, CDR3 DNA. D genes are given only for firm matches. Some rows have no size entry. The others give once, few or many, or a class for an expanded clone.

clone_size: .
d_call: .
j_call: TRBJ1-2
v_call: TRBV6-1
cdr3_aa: CASRSSPYGYTF
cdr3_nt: TGTGCCAGCAGGTCGTCCCCCTATGGCTACACCTTC

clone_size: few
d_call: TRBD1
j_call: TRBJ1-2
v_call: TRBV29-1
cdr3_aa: CSVGTQGNYGYTF
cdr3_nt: TGCAGCGTTGGCACACAGGGGAACTATGGCTACACCTTC

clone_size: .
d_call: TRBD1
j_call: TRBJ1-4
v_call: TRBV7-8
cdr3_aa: CASSSRSDRELEKLFF
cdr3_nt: TGTGCCAGCAGCTCGAGGTCGGACAGGGAACTTGAAAAACTGTTTTTT

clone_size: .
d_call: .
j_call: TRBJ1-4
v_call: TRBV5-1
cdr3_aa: CASSSNRETNEKLFF
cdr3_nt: TGCGCCAGCAGCTCTAACAGGGAGACTAATGAAAAACTGTTTTTT

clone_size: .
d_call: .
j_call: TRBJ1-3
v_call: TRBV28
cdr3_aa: CASRRYSGNTIYF
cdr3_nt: TGTGCCAGCAGGCGGTACTCTGGAAACACCATATATTTT

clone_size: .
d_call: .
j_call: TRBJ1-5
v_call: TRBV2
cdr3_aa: CASSDTYSNQPQHF
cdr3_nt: TGTGCCAGCAGCGATACTTATAGCAATCAGCCCCAGCATTTT

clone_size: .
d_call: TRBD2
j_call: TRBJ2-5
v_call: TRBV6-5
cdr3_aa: CASVGRRAGETQYF
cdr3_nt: TGTGCCAGCGTTGGTAGGAGAGCGGGGGAGACCCAGTACTTC

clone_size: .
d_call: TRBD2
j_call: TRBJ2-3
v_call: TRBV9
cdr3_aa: CASSPLAGVPSTDTQYF
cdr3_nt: TGTGCCAGCAGCCCACTAGCGGGAGTCCCTAGCACAGATACGCAGTATTTT

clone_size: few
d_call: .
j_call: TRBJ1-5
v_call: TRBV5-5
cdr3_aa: CASSLAWQTGQPQHF
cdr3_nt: TGTGCCAGCAGCTTGGCCTGGCAGACTGGTCAGCCCCAGCATTTT

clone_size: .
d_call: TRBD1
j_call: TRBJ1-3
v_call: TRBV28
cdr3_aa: CASSQVPGQGSASGNTIYF
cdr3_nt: TGTGCCAGCAGTCAAGTCCCGGGACAGGGATCTGCTTCTGGAAACACCATATATTTT

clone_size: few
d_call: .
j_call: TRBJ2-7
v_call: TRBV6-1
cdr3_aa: CASSEATAYEQYF
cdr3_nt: TGTGCCAGCAGTGAAGCGACCGCATACGAGCAGTACTTC

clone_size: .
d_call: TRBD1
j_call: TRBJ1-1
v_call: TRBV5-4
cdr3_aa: CASRVDRGQGEAFF
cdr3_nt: TGTGCCAGCAGGGTAGACAGGGGGCAAGGTGAAGCTTTCTTT

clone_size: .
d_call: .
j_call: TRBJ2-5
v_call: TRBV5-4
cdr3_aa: CASSSAGIDQETQYF
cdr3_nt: TGTGCCAGCAGCTCCGCCGGGATAGATCAAGAGACCCAGTACTTC

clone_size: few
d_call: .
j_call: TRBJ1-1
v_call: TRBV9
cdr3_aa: CASDGGSGTEAFF
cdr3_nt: TGTGCCAGTGACGGAGGGTCGGGGACTGAAGCTTTCTTT

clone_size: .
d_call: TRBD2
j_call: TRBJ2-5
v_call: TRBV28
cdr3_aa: CASSSIREGQETQYF
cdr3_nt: TGTGCCAGCAGCTCCATTCGGGAGGGCCAAGAGACCCAGTACTTC

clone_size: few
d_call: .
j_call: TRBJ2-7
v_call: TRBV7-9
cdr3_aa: CASSSSLPGEQYF
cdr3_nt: TGTGCCAGCAGCTCTAGCCTTCCGGGCGAGCAGTACTTC